The T cell receptor beta chain described here comes from a study of T-cell memory formation after mild COVID-19. This clonotype was seen a few times. CDR1 is MNHNS and CDR2 is SASEGT in the germline V gene. Trimming cost V 7 bases and J 6 bases, with 18 bases left between them. The CDR3 is 15 residues long. From the 5' RACE reads, TCRdb called clonotypes with MiXCR, one entry per CDR3 protein. The table lists hundreds of thousands of distinct CDR3 sequences, roughly a fifth of them singletons. The chain joins TRBV6-1 to TRBJ2-2; D is tentatively TRBD1 or TRBD2 (5 bases each). This TCR was recovered from an adult woman who had mild COVID-19 (a few samples of this study predate the infection). Cell type and time point are not known. Sequenced material: PBMCs or a T cell subset sorted from them (not recorded which). The CDR3 nucleotides read TGTGCCAGCAACCCGTCGAGGGGCGGTCCCGGGGAGCTGTTTTTT. Translated: CASNPSRGGPGELFF.